Below, 28 T cell receptor beta chains from the same sample are listed, as sequenced in a study of shared clonotypes between healthy human individuals. Generated by immunoSEQ multiplex PCR, the TCRdb table keeps only in-frame clones and is missing some. The sample yields about 1.9 million clones, around 95% seen once. CD45RO-negative CD8 cells positively selected for CCR7 made up the naive population, which excluded terminally differentiated effector memory CD45RA+ cells. Material for sequencing was naive CD8+ T cells from PBMCs. The receptors were gathered from a young man in good health. Some clones in this sample may be carry-over from other donors' samples.

The J gene is TRBJ2-1, the V gene TRBV9, with TRBD2 as a possible D gene (6 bases). Germline CDR1 SGDLS, CDR2 YYNGEE. Trimming took 1 base from V and 7 from J, leaving 18 bases between them. The CDR3 is 16 amino acids. CDR3 residues: CASSVPPEAGRNEQFF. The CDR3 DNA reads as TGTGCCAGCAGCGTACCTCCCGAGGCAGGGAGGAATGAGCAGTTCTTC.

The chain couples TRBV5-1 to TRBJ2-1; D not resolved. This CDR3 spans 14 amino acids. Germline CDR1 is SGHRS and CDR2 is YFSETQ. V lost 5 bases to trimming and J lost 4 bases, with 13 bases between them. CDR3 sequence: CASRPGRFYNEQFF. CDR3 sequence (DNA): TGCGCCAGCAGACCAGGACGGTTTTACAATGAGCAGTTCTTC.

V is TRBV28 and J is TRBJ2-1; TRBD2 aligns across 10 bases. The CDR3 spans 15 residues. Germline V lookup: CDR1 MDHEN, CDR2 SYDVKM. J lost 9 bases, V lost 2 bases, and 7 bases had no gene match. CDR3 loop: CASSLVPSGRSEQFF. The CDR3 coding sequence is TGTGCCAGCAGTTTAGTACCTAGCGGGAGATCTGAGCAGTTCTTC. The whole variable domain, remainder taken from reference TRBV28 and TRBJ2-1, is DVKVTQSSRYLVKRTGEKVFLECVQDMDHENMFWYRQDPGLGLRLIYFSYDVKMKEKGDIPEGYSVSREKKERFSLILESASTNQTSMYLCASSLVPSGRSEQFFGPGTRLTVL.

The chain employs TRBV27 and TRBJ2-5, with D perhaps matching TRBD1 (6 bases). V dropped 9 bases and J dropped 7 bases, with 18 bases sitting between them. CDR1 is MNHEY, CDR2 SMNVEV, per germline (reference sequence). The CDR3 consists of 13 residues. CDR3 sequence reads: CASHPDRTGTQYF. The CDR3 DNA reads as TGTGCCAGTCACCCCGACAGGACGGGGACCCAGTACTTC.

CDR3 bases: TGTGCCATCAGGACCGGGACAGGGTCGTCCTACGAGCAGTACTTC. Amino acids: CAIRTGTGSSYEQYF. The gene calls are TRBV10-3 and TRBJ2-7; TRBD1 agrees at 9 bases. Germline values: CDR1 ENHRY, CDR2 SYGVKD. This CDR3 comprises 15 residues. Unmatched junction bases numbered 7, after V lost 6 bases and J lost 1 base.

The CDR3 reads CASSKAQFSGQGICEQYF. Written as DNA, the CDR3 is TGTGCCAGCAGCAAAGCCCAATTTTCGGGACAGGGTATCTGCGAGCAGTACTTC. The rearrangement joins TRBV21-1 to TRBJ2-7; the table's D gene call, TRBD1, was not cross checked with the DNA. TRBV21-1 is reported as a pseudogene. The CDR3 has 18 residues.

This chain links TRBV27 with TRBJ2-7; 7 bases agree with TRBD1. This CDR3 contains 14 residues. The germline V gene encodes CDR1 MNHEY and CDR2 SMNVEV (reference sequence). V lost 5 bases to trimming and J lost 2 bases; unmatched junction nucleotides: 6. The CDR3 loop reads CASSQYRGPYEQYF. As DNA, the CDR3 is TGTGCCAGCAGTCAATACAGGGGTCCCTACGAGCAGTACTTC.

The chain couples TRBV5-1 to TRBJ2-1; TRBD2 agrees at 9 bases. CDR3 size: 15 residues. V was clipped by 0 bases and J by 6 bases; unmatched bases: 4. Germline lookup yields CDR1 SGHRS and CDR2 YFSETQ. This CDR3 is CASSLETSGSNEQFF. The CDR3 nucleotides are TGCGCCAGCAGCTTGGAGACTAGCGGCAGCAATGAGCAGTTCTTC.

V gene TRBV6-1 combines with J gene TRBJ2-6, with no clear D. The CDR3 covers 15 residues. Trimming pared 2 bases from V and 1 base from J, leaving 6 bases between. CDR1 and CDR2 (germline): MNHNS, SASEGT. The DNA of the CDR3 is TGTGCCAGCAGTGAATTGGGGTCTGGGGCCAACGTCCTGACTTTC. It yields the protein CASSELGSGANVLTF.

This clone was detected only once. The chain is built from TRBV5-1 and TRBJ2-5, with a tentative D call TRBD1 (6 bases). Germline V gene data show CDR1 as SGHRS and CDR2 as YFSETQ. This CDR3 region has 14 residues. Trimming left V 2 bases short and J 5 bases short, with 13 bases between. In DNA, the CDR3 is TGCGCCAGCAGCTTCTCAGGGGCCAGCGAGACCCAGTACTTC. Translation gives CASSFSGASETQYF.

This rearrangement joins TRBV5-6 to TRBJ2-7; D tentatively reads TRBD1 or TRBD2 (5 bases each). The CDR3 sequence is 14 residues long. Looked up from germline, CDR1 is SGHDT and CDR2 is YYEEEE. V was clipped by 0 bases and J by 2 bases, with 9 bases between them. The CDR3 is CASSLDGGPYEQYF. The CDR3 nucleotides are TGTGCCAGCAGCTTGGATGGGGGACCCTACGAGCAGTACTTC.

The chain employs TRBV30 and TRBJ1-2; D remains ambiguous. CDR1 GTSNPN and CDR2 SVGIG come from the germline V gene (reference sequence). V gave up 2 bases and J gave up 6 bases, with 19 bases separating them. This CDR3 spans 15 amino acids. CDR3 in DNA: TGTGCCTGGAGTTCCGACACCTTAACTTCCCATGGCTACACCTTC. Translating gives CAWSSDTLTSHGYTF.

This chain connects TRBV29-1 to TRBJ1-2; no reliable D call. This CDR3 contains 11 residues. The V end lost 4 bases, the J end lost 8 bases, and 11 bases lay between the germline ends. Germline-derived CDR1 and CDR2 are SQVTM and ANQGSEA. CDR3 sequence (DNA): TGCAGCGTTGCCCCGGGTGGGGGCTACACCTTC. This codes for CSVAPGGGYTF.

The chain carries TRBV27 and TRBJ2-7, with unresolved D. This CDR3 spans 11 amino acids. V shed 6 bases and J shed 3 bases, with 6 bases lying between them. CDR1 is MNHEY and CDR2 is SMNVEV in the germline V gene (reference sequence). The CDR3 DNA is TGTGCCAGCAGCTACTACTACGAGCAGTACTTC. It codes for CASSYYYEQYF.

The CDR3 nucleotides are TGTGCCAGCAGCTTAGAGGCTAGCGGGAGGGCAGATACGCAGTATTTT. Residues: CASSLEASGRADTQYF. The gene calls are TRBV13 and TRBJ2-3, with 12 bases identical to TRBD2. In germline, CDR1 is PRHDT, CDR2 FYEKMQ (reference sequence). With 1 base clipped from V and 4 bases from J, the junction kept 3 bases outside the gene matches. The CDR3 spans 16 residues.

The CDR3 nucleotides are TGTGCCAGCACCCCGGGCAGCAACTCTGGAAACACCATATATTTT. It is translated as CASTPGSNSGNTIYF. The V call is TRBV28, the J call TRBJ1-3; D is unresolved. The CDR3 sequence is 15 residues long. Germline V gives CDR1 MDHEN, CDR2 SYDVKM. V was trimmed by 7 bases and J by 0 bases, leaving 13 bases between them.

The rearrangement joins TRBV6-1 to TRBJ1-2; D remains unclear. The CDR3 sequence is 18 residues long. V dropped 1 base and J dropped 5 bases, with 23 bases sitting between them. Germline-derived CDR1 and CDR2 are MNHNS and SASEGT. In DNA form, the CDR3 reads TGTGCCAGCAGTGAAGTTTCGACTTCAACCCCGAAGACATATGGCTACACCTTC. As protein: CASSEVSTSTPKTYGYTF.

The chain combines TRBV5-4 with TRBJ2-7, with D tentatively TRBD1 (5 bases). The CDR3 is 14 amino acids. With 2 bases removed from V and 3 bases from J, the gap between germline ends came to 12 bases. Looked up from germline, CDR1 is SGHNT and CDR2 is YYREEE (reference sequence). CDR3 bases: TGTGCCAGCAGCTTCTTCGACAGCAACTACGAGCAGTACTTC. It encodes CASSFFDSNYEQYF.

The rearrangement uses TRBV19 and TRBJ2-1; D may correspond to TRBD1 or TRBD2 (5 bases each). Germline CDR1 and CDR2: LNHDA and SQIVND (reference sequence). V was cut by 9 bases and J by 2 bases, with 17 bases left in between. The CDR3 extends over 15 amino acids. In DNA, the CDR3 is TGTGCCAGCCGCGACTTGAGGGGCCCCTACAATGAGCAGTTCTTC. It encodes CASRDLRGPYNEQFF.

The J gene is TRBJ2-3, the V gene TRBV10-1; unclear D gene. The CDR3 runs to 16 residues. Trimming shortened V by 0 bases and J by 1 base, and 11 bases separated the two germline ends. CDR1 and CDR2 from the germline V gene are WNHNN and SYGVQD (reference sequence). The CDR3 nucleotides are TGCGCCAGCAGTGAGTCTAGAGTCTCGGGCACAGATACGCAGTATTTT. Protein product: CASSESRVSGTDTQYF.

This clone was seen only a few times. The chain combines TRBV15 with TRBJ1-5; TRBD1 might be the D (5 bases). CDR3 length: 13 residues. CDR1 and CDR2 (germline): LNHNV, YYDKDF (reference sequence). Trimming removed 5 bases at V and 7 bases at J, with 12 bases between. The CDR3 nucleotides read TGTGCCACCAGCCCAAGCCGGGGGCAGCCCCAGCATTTT. It yields the protein CATSPSRGQPQHF.

This clone was picked up one time. The chain is built from TRBV27 and TRBJ2-3; 7 nucleotides match TRBD2. The CDR3 loop spans 14 amino acids. The germline V gene has CDR1 MNHEY and CDR2 SMNVEV (reference sequence). The ends lost 2 bases at V and 7 bases at J; junction bases unmatched: 6. CDR3 sequence reads: CASSLNGRWNTQYF. For the CDR3, the DNA is TGTGCCAGCAGTTTAAACGGGAGGTGGAATACGCAGTATTTT.

With respect to this clone: The sample holds other DNA sequences that translate to the same CDR3. The chain has TRBV27 and TRBJ2-7, with D hard to call. Germline V CDR1 and CDR2: MNHEY, SMNVEV (reference sequence). The CDR3 runs 12 residues. V was pared by 8 bases and J by 0 bases, with 8 bases between. The CDR3 sequence: CASRRSSYEQYF. The CDR3 DNA sequence: TGTGCCAGCCGACGGAGCTCCTACGAGCAGTACTTC.

This chain connects TRBV9 to TRBJ2-2, with D maybe TRBD2 (6 bases). The germline V gene has CDR1 SGDLS and CDR2 YYNGEE. The CDR3 has 17 residues. V was trimmed by 2 bases and J by 0 bases, leaving 14 bases between them. The CDR3 loop reads CASSVSRERPNTGELFF. The CDR3 DNA is TGTGCCAGCAGCGTTTCACGGGAGCGTCCGAACACCGGGGAGCTGTTTTTT. The full variable domain, its missing parts supplied by reference TRBV9 and TRBJ2-2, is DSGVTQTPKHLITATGQRVTLRCSPRSGDLSVYWYQQSLDQGLQFLIQYYNGEERAKGNILERFSAQQFPDLHSELNLSSLELGDSALYFCASSVSRERPNTGELFFGEGSRLTVL.

V usage is TRBV4-1 and J usage is TRBJ1-5; D uncertain. The germline CDR1 and CDR2 sequences are MGHRA and YSYEKL. The V gene lost 2 bases and the J gene lost 4 bases, with 6 bases spanning the gap. The CDR3 length is 13 residues. CDR3 protein: CASSQLINQPQHF. CDR3 coding DNA: TGCGCCAGCAGCCAACTCATTAATCAGCCCCAGCATTTT.

The chain links TRBV19 to TRBJ1-2; D is uncertain. V was pared by 5 bases and J by 0 bases, with 10 bases between. Germline V lookup: CDR1 LNHDA, CDR2 SQIVND (reference sequence). CDR3 length: 14 amino acids. CDR3 nucleotide sequence: TGTGCCAGTAGTGGAACCAGTACTAACTATGGCTACACCTTC. Translation gives CASSGTSTNYGYTF.

The V gene is TRBV10-2, the J gene TRBJ1-1, with D possibly matching TRBD1 (5 bases). The CDR3 spans 14 residues. Germline V gene lookup returns CDR1 WSHSY and CDR2 SAAADI. V was shortened by 7 bases and J by 5 bases, with 17 bases between the two germline ends. The CDR3 DNA reads as TGCGCCAGCATTGCTCCCGGGGCCCTAACTGAAGCTTTCTTT. Its protein is CASIAPGALTEAFF.

The rearrangement links TRBV4-3 to TRBJ1-2, with TRBD1 matching 7 bases. The CDR3 consists of 14 residues. Germline CDR1 and CDR2: LGHNA and YSLEER. V lost 1 base, J lost 4 bases, and 3 bases stayed unmatched. The CDR3 spells CASSQVGTAYGYTF. The DNA for the CDR3 is TGCGCCAGCAGCCAAGTTGGGACAGCCTATGGCTACACCTTC.